These 17 T cell receptor beta chains were all obtained from the same sample, sequenced in a study of blood T cell repertoires in COVID-19. The repertoire was sequenced with immunoSEQ multiplex PCR; TCRdb's copy has only in-frame clones and lacks some. Of some 48,000 clones in the sample, approximately 85% were seen once. What was sequenced was peripheral blood. All receptors come from a human donor in a cohort sampled during active COVID-19.

CDR3 sequence (DNA): TGTGCCAGCAGCGAGTACGGACAGGGTCGCGAGCAGTTCTTC. It is translated as CASSEYGQGREQFF. The chain couples TRBV9 to TRBJ2-1, with 8 bases fitting TRBD1. Germline loops: CDR1 SGDLS, CDR2 YYNGEE. J lost 10 bases, V lost 3 bases, and 9 bases had no gene match. The CDR3 has 14 residues.

The V call is TRBV3-1 (or the pseudogene TRBV3-2), the J call TRBJ2-1, with TRBD2 matching over 10 bases. Germline-derived CDR1 and CDR2 are LGHDT and YNNKEL (reference sequence). With 3 bases clipped from V and 9 bases from J, the junction kept 8 bases outside the gene matches. The CDR3 sequence is 15 residues long. CDR3 DNA sequence: TGTGCCAGCAGCCAGGGACTAGCGACCTCCGGTGAGCAGTTCTTC. Amino acid sequence: CASSQGLATSGEQFF.

The gene calls are TRBV24-1 and TRBJ2-5, with 7 bases identical to TRBD2. The CDR3 runs 14 residues. V dropped 5 bases and J dropped 5; count of bases not matched to a gene: 7. Germline V lookup: CDR1 KGHDR, CDR2 SFDVKD. The DNA for the CDR3 is TGTGCCACCAGTGGCCCACCGCGGGAGGAGACCCAGTACTTC. Protein sequence: CATSGPPREETQYF.

A word on this clone: The junction and the germline gene differ at one end; a read error may be behind it. The CDR3 sequence is CASSPLDGSTDTQYF. CDR3 DNA sequence: TGTGCTAGCAGCCCGCTTGACGGGAGCACAGATACGCAGTATTTT. The chain couples TRBV7-7 to TRBJ2-3; D unclear. The germline V gene encodes CDR1 SSHAT and CDR2 FNYEAQ (reference sequence). This CDR3 is 15 amino acids long. The whole variable domain, filled in from reference TRBV7-7 and TRBJ2-3, reads GAGVSQSPRYKVTKRGQDVTLRCDPISSHATLYWYQQALGQGPEFLTYFNYEAQPDKSGLPSDRFSAERPEGSISTLTIQRTEQRDSAMYRCASSPLDGSTDTQYFGPGTRLTVL.

The rearrangement joins TRBV12-3 or TRBV12-4 to TRBJ2-7, with D maybe TRBD2 (6 bases). V lost 4 bases to trimming and J lost 4 bases, with 11 bases between them. This CDR3 is 13 amino acids long. CDR3: CASSSGAEYEQYF. In DNA form, the CDR3 reads TGTGCCAGCAGTTCGGGAGCGGAATACGAGCAGTACTTC.

On this clone: An end of the junction does not agree with germline; a read error may underlie this. The chain is built from TRBV7-7 and TRBJ1-2; 8 bases match TRBD1. The CDR3 length is 15 residues. Per the germline V gene, CDR1 is SSHAT and CDR2 is FNYEAQ (reference sequence). CDR3: CASSFPGQDNYGYTF. DNA of the CDR3: TGTGCTAGCAGCTTCCCGGGACAGGACAACTATGGCTACACCTTC.

The genes are TRBV4-1 and TRBJ2-4, with TRBD2 matching over 10 bases. Germline CDR1 reads MGHRA; CDR2 reads YSYEKL. Unmatched junction bases numbered 3, after V lost 4 bases and J lost 3 bases. The CDR3 extends over 15 amino acids. The CDR3 loop reads CASSLLAGIKNIQYF. The CDR3 DNA reads TGCGCCAGCAGCCTACTAGCGGGAATCAAAAACATTCAGTACTTC.

The CDR3 here is CASSYGRGYEQYF. CDR3 nucleotide sequence: TGTGCCAGCAGTTACGGCAGGGGCTACGAGCAGTACTTC. The chain employs TRBV6-2 or TRBV6-3 and TRBJ2-7; tentatively, D is TRBD1 (6 bases). CDR1 MNHEY and CDR2 SVGEGT come from the germline V gene. The CDR3 length is 13 residues. V lost 2 bases, J lost 3 bases, and 8 bases lay in between.

CDR3 in DNA: TGCGCCAGCAGCTTAGGGACTAGCGGGAGAGGCAATGAGCAGTTCTTC. As protein: CASSLGTSGRGNEQFF. The rearrangement joins TRBV5-1 to TRBJ2-1; TRBD2 aligns across 14 bases. The CDR3 runs 16 residues. V lost 2 bases and J lost 6; bases outside the gene matches: 4. CDR1 and CDR2 (germline): SGHRS, YFSETQ.

CDR3: CASSFRGADTQYF. CDR3 nucleotide sequence: TGTGCCAGCAGTTTCAGGGGAGCAGATACGCAGTATTTT. The V and J genes are TRBV27 and TRBJ2-3; TRBD1 is a possible D gene (6 bases). V was shortened by 3 bases and J by 4 bases, with 8 bases between the two germline ends. The CDR3 spans 13 residues. The V gene's germline CDR1 is MNHEY and CDR2 SMNVEV (reference sequence).

The chain links TRBV30 to TRBJ1-1; the D is unclear. Trimming left V 3 bases short and J 5 bases short, with 10 bases between. This CDR3 contains 12 residues. CDR1 is GTSNPN, CDR2 SVGIG, per germline (reference sequence). The CDR3 bases are TGTGCCTGGAGGTGGGGAGGGACTGAAGCTTTCTTT. Amino acids: CAWRWGGTEAFF.

This clone was counted only a few times. This chain connects TRBV30 to TRBJ1-1, with 8 bases identical to TRBD1. This CDR3 contains 12 residues. Germline CDR1 GTSNPN, CDR2 SVGIG (reference sequence). Losses at the gene ends were 8 bases for V and 6 bases for J; bases not matched to a gene: 8. The CDR3 DNA follows: TGTGCCCGGGATGACAGGGGCGCTGAAGCTTTCTTT. Encoded protein: CARDDRGAEAFF.

The chain carries TRBV7-9 and TRBJ2-5; 9 bases fit TRBD2. Germline CDR1 reads SEHNR; CDR2 reads FQNEAQ (reference sequence). There are 15 residues in the CDR3. Trimming at V came to 5 bases and at J to 0 bases, leaving 4 bases not matched to a gene. The CDR3: CASSPGTSYQETQYF. CDR3 bases: TGTGCCAGCAGCCCCGGGACTAGCTACCAAGAGACCCAGTACTTC.

The chain has TRBV4-3 and TRBJ2-7, with D perhaps matching TRBD2 (5 bases). The germline V and J ends were trimmed by 0 bases and 4 bases, with 7 bases remaining between them. This CDR3 spans 13 amino acids. Germline V CDR1 and CDR2: LGHNA, YSLEER. This CDR3 is CASSQDRGYEQYF. CDR3 coding DNA: TGCGCCAGCAGCCAAGATCGGGGTTACGAGCAGTACTTC.

The genes are TRBV18 and TRBJ1-6, with 9 bases aligning to TRBD1. V gave up 2 bases and J gave up 10 bases; unmatched junction bases: 6. Germline V lookup: CDR1 KGHSH, CDR2 LQKENI. The CDR3 loop spans 15 amino acids. The CDR3 nucleotides read TGTGCCAGCTCACCAAACCCGGACAGGGGATCACCCCTCCACTTT. Its protein product is CASSPNPDRGSPLHF.

The V gene is TRBV6-5, the J gene TRBJ1-5; 10 positions match TRBD1. Germline trimming cut 6 bases from V and 6 bases from J; bases unmatched to any gene: 8. Germline V gives CDR1 MNHEY, CDR2 SVGAGI. The CDR3 sequence is 15 residues long. CDR3: CASSPDRGLGQPQHF. The CDR3 coding sequence is TGTGCCAGCAGCCCCGACAGGGGGCTCGGTCAGCCCCAGCATTTT.

This chain joins TRBV4-1 and TRBJ1-5; maybe TRBD1 (5 bases). Trimming shortened V by 2 bases and J by 0 bases, and 14 bases separated the two germline ends. CDR1 is MGHRA and CDR2 is YSYEKL in the germline V gene. The CDR3 is 17 residues long. CDR3 sequence (DNA): TGCGCCAGCAGCCAACCCTACCGGGGGACTAGCAATCAGCCCCAGCATTTT. Residues: CASSQPYRGTSNQPQHF.